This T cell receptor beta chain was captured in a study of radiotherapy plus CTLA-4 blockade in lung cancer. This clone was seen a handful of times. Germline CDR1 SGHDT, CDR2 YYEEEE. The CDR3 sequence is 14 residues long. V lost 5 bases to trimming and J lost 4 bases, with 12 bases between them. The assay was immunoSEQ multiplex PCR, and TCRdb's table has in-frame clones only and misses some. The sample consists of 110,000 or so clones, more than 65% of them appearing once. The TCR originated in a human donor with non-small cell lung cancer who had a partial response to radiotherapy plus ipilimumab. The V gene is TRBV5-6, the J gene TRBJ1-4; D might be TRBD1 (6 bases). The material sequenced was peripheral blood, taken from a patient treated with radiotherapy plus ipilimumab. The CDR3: CASSRDNLNEKLFF. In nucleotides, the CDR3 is TGTGCCAGCAGTCGGGACAATCTTAATGAAAAACTGTTTTTT.